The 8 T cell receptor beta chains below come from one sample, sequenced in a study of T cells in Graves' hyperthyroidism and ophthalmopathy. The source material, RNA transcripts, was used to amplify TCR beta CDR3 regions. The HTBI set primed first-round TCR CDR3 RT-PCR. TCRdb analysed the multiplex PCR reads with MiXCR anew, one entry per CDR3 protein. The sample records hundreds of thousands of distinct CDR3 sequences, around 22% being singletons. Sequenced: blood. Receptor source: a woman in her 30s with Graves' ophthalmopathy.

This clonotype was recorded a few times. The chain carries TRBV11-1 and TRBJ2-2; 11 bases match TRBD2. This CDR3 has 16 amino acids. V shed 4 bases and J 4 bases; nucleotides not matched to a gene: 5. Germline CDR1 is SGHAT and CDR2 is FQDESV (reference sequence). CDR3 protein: CASSSGTSGATGELFF. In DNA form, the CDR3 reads TGTGCCAGCAGCTCCGGGACTAGCGGAGCCACCGGGGAGCTGTTTTTT.

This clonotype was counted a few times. In DNA form, the CDR3 reads TGTGCCAGCAGCGTACTAGGACAGGGATTGTACGAGCAGTACTTC. Protein sequence: CASSVLGQGLYEQYF. The chain couples TRBV6-1 to TRBJ2-7; TRBD1 agrees at 8 bases. CDR1 and CDR2 (germline): MNHNS, SASEGT. There are 15 residues in the CDR3. J was trimmed by 4 bases and V by 6 bases; bases with no gene match: 11.

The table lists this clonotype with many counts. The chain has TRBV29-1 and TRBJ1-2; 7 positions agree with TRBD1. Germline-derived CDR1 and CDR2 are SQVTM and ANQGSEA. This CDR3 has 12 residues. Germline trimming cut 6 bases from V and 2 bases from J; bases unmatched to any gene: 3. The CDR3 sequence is CSVGQQNYGYTF. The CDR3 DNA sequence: TGCAGCGTGGGACAGCAGAACTATGGCTACACCTTC.

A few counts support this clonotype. CDR3 nucleotides: TGTGCCAGCAGCTTCCAGGGGTACAATTCACCCCTCCACTTT. The encoded protein is CASSFQGYNSPLHF. This chain joins TRBV5-6 and TRBJ1-6; maybe TRBD1 (6 bases). The CDR3 extends over 14 amino acids. Germline V gene lookup returns CDR1 SGHDT and CDR2 YYEEEE. V lost 2 bases to trimming and J lost 7 bases, with 10 bases between them. The entire variable domain, with the rest obtained from reference TRBV5-6 and TRBJ1-6, is as follows: DAGVTQSPTHLIKTRGQQVTLRCSPKSGHDTVSWYQQALGQGPQFIFQYYEEEERQRGNFPDRFSGHQFPNYSSELNVNALLLGDSALYLCASSFQGYNSPLHFGNGTRLTVT.

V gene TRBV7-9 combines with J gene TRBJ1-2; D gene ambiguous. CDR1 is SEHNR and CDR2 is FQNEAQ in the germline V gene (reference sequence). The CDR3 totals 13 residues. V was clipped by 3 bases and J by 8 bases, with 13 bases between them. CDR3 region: CASSFPPAGGYTF. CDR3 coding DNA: TGTGCCAGCAGCTTCCCCCCGGCTGGGGGCTACACCTTC.

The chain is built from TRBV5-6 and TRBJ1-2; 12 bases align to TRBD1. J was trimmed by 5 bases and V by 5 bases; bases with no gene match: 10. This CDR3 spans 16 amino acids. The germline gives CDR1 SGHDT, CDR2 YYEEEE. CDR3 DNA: TGTGCCAGCAGGCCCGGGACAGGGGGCCGTAGTTATGGCTACACCTTC. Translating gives CASRPGTGGRSYGYTF.

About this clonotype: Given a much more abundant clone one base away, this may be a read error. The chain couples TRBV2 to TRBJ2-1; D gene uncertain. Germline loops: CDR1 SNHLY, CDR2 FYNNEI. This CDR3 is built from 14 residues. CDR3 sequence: CASSESRVYNEQLF. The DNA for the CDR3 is TGTGCCAGCAGTGAGTCTAGGGTGTACAATGAGCAGTTATTC. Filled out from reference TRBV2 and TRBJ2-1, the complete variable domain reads EPEVTQTPSHQVTQMGQEVILRCVPISNHLYFYWYRQILGQKVEFLVSFYNNEISEKSEIFDDQFSVERPDGSNFTLKIRSTKLEDSAMYFCASSESRVYNEQLFGPGTRLTVL.

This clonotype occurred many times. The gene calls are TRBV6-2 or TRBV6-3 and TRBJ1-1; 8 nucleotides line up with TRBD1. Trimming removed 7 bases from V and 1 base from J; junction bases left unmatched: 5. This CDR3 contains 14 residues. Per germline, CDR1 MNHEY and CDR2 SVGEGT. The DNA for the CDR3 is TGTGCCAGCACCCTGACAGGGGAGAACACTGAAGCTTTCTTT. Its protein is CASTLTGENTEAFF.